The 28 T cell receptor beta chains below were found in one sample sequenced in a study of Ad26.COV2.S vaccination and SARS-CoV-2 variants. TCRdb's copy holds only in-frame clones and misses some; the assay was immunoSEQ multiplex PCR. The sample lists hundreds of thousands of clones; 80% to 95% were seen once. The sample's treatment: 15 to 20 received Ad26.COV2.S at low or high dose, single or two shots; 5 received placebo; per-sample allocation not given. Sampling took place 63 days after the first vaccine or placebo injection. Sequenced material: peripheral blood, taken in a trial of Ad26.COV2.S vaccine versus placebo. These receptor sequences come from a person aged 18-60 years who received the Ad26.COV2.S COVID-19 vaccine or a placebo.

J is TRBJ2-3 and V is TRBV4-1; D ambiguous. V lost 4 bases, J lost 5 bases, and 7 bases lay in between. Germline assignment: CDR1 MGHRA and CDR2 YSYEKL. CDR3 size: 12 residues. CDR3 nucleotides: TGCGCCAGCAGCCCGTATGGAGATACGCAGTATTTT. Amino acids: CASSPYGDTQYF.

This clone occurred once. This sequence joins TRBV6-2 or TRBV6-3 and TRBJ1-1, with D possibly being TRBD1 (5 bases). The germline gives CDR1 MNHEY, CDR2 SVGEGT. The CDR3 spans 15 residues. With 5 bases removed from V and 4 bases from J, the gap between germline ends came to 17 bases. The CDR3 DNA follows: TGTGCCAGCAGTGCAACCCTAGGGGTGGGCACTGAAGCTTTCTTT. Translating gives CASSATLGVGTEAFF.

The chain carries TRBV19 and TRBJ1-5; the match to TRBD1 covers 9 bases. V was pared by 6 bases and J by 1 base, with 7 bases of the junction left unmatched. Germline V lookup: CDR1 LNHDA, CDR2 SQIVND (reference sequence). This CDR3 comprises 16 residues. The CDR3 sequence is CASRYRDRESNQPQHF. CDR3 DNA sequence: TGTGCCAGTAGGTACCGGGACAGGGAAAGCAATCAGCCCCAGCATTTT.

For this clone: Other DNA sequences in this sample translate to the same CDR3. The chain combines TRBV30 with TRBJ1-1, with 8 bases lining up with TRBD1. CDR3 length equals 13 residues. The V and J ends lost 0 bases and 3 bases, in that order; junction bases with no gene match: 0. Per the germline V gene, CDR1 is GTSNPN and CDR2 is SVGIG (reference sequence). CDR3 loop: CAWSVQGDTEAFF. The CDR3 DNA sequence: TGTGCCTGGAGTGTACAGGGGGACACTGAAGCTTTCTTT. Combining the CDR3 with reference TRBV30 and TRBJ1-1 gives the whole variable domain SQTIHQWPATLVQPVGSPLSLECTVEGTSNPNLYWYRQAAGRGLQLLFYSVGIGQISSEVPQNLSASRPQDRQFILSSKKLLLSDSGFYLCAWSVQGDTEAFFGQGTRLTVV.

The V call is TRBV11-2, the J call TRBJ2-7; D unresolved. CDR3 size: 15 residues. Per germline, CDR1 SGHAT and CDR2 FQNNGV. Trimming shortened V by 5 bases and J by 2 bases, and 16 bases separated the two germline ends. The CDR3 is CASSPPVGGPYEQYF. CDR3 DNA sequence: TGTGCCAGCAGCCCTCCCGTGGGTGGACCCTACGAGCAGTACTTC.

The chain joins TRBV14 to TRBJ1-2, with 7 positions matching TRBD1. Germline V lookup: CDR1 SGHDN, CDR2 FVKESK. This CDR3 spans 15 amino acids. Trimming cost V 1 base and J 4 bases; bases outside gene matches: 6. CDR3 in DNA: TGTGCCAGCAGCCAAGGACAGGGTCCGCTCTATGGCTACACCTTC. Translation: CASSQGQGPLYGYTF.

This rearrangement joins TRBV6-5 to TRBJ1-1; 7 nucleotides line up with TRBD1. CDR1 is MNHEY and CDR2 is SVGAGI in the germline V gene. CDR3 size: 15 residues. V dropped 5 bases and J dropped 6; count of bases not matched to a gene: 12. CDR3 DNA sequence: TGTGCCAGCAGTCACAGGGGCTACGTAGGGGCTGAAGCTTTCTTT. Translated: CASSHRGYVGAEAFF.

The rearrangement uses TRBV11-2 and TRBJ2-7; D might be TRBD2 (7 bases). The CDR3 runs to 15 residues. Germline V gene sequence: CDR1 SGHAT, CDR2 FQNNGV. Trimming took off 1 base at V and 3 bases at J, with 13 bases between the two ends. The CDR3 coding sequence is TGTGCCAGCAGCTTAGTAGGGGGGGGCTACTACGAGCAGTACTTC. It codes for CASSLVGGGYYEQYF. The whole variable domain, remainder taken from reference TRBV11-2 and TRBJ2-7, is EAGVAQSPRYKIIEKRQSVAFWCNPISGHATLYWYQQILGQGPKLLIQFQNNGVVDDSQLPKDRFSAERLKGVDSTLKIQPAKLEDSAVYLCASSLVGGGYYEQYFGPGTRLTVT.

V usage is TRBV14 and J usage is TRBJ2-7, with D possibly TRBD1 on 6 matching bases. Deletions cut 6 bases from V and 4 bases from J, with 19 bases between. This CDR3 spans 15 amino acids. The germline gives CDR1 SGHDN, CDR2 FVKESK. CDR3 in amino acids: CASSRAGTSLYEQYF. The CDR3 nucleotides read TGTGCCAGCAGTCGCGCCGGGACATCTCTTTACGAGCAGTACTTC. The full variable domain, rest sourced from reference TRBV14 and TRBJ2-7, is EAGVTQFPSHSVIEKGQTVTLRCDPISGHDNLYWYRRVMGKEIKFLLHFVKESKQDESGMPNNRFLAERTGGTYSTLKVQPAELEDSGVYFCASSRAGTSLYEQYFGPGTRLTVT.

This clone was found a few times. The chain couples TRBV15 to TRBJ1-1, with D hard to call. CDR3 size: 12 residues. V was clipped by 2 bases and J by 2 bases, with 3 bases between them. Germline CDR1 reads LNHNV; CDR2 reads YYDKDF (reference sequence). CDR3: CATSRLNTEAFF. In DNA form, the CDR3 reads TGTGCCACCAGCAGATTAAACACTGAAGCTTTCTTT. The full variable domain, its missing parts supplied by reference TRBV15 and TRBJ1-1, is DAMVIQNPRYQVTQFGKPVTLSCSQTLNHNVMYWYQQKSSQAPKLLFHYYDKDFNNEADTPDNFQSRRPNTSFCFLDIRSPGLGDTAMYLCATSRLNTEAFFGQGTRLTVV.

The V call is TRBV5-1, the J call TRBJ1-1; possible D gene TRBD1, 5 bases. The CDR3 totals 14 residues. Trimming left V 9 bases short and J 8 bases short, with 23 bases between. CDR1 and CDR2 from the germline V gene are SGHRS and YFSETQ. The CDR3 nucleotides are TGCGCCACCCGAGGGACCTCATTTGCCGGAGAAGCTTTCTTT. Its translation: CATRGTSFAGEAFF. Variable domain in full (rest from reference TRBV5-1 and TRBJ1-1): KAGVTQTPRYLIKTRGQQVTLSCSPISGHRSVSWYQQTPGQGLQFLFEYFSETQRNKGNFPGRFSGRQFSNSRSEMNVSTLELGDSALYLCATRGTSFAGEAFFGQGTRLTVV.

The chain couples TRBV18 to TRBJ2-2; 14 nucleotides align to TRBD2. Germline V CDR1 and CDR2: KGHSH, LQKENI. J gave up 4 bases and V 10 bases, and 2 bases lay outside the gene matches. CDR3 size: 14 residues. The CDR3 here is CATGTSGGTGELFF. In DNA form, the CDR3 reads TGTGCCACCGGGACTAGCGGGGGCACCGGGGAGCTGTTTTTT.

The chain links TRBV11-2 to TRBJ2-7, with D perhaps matching TRBD1 (6 bases). V shed 3 bases and J shed 5 bases, with 11 bases lying between them. This CDR3 has 13 residues. Germline V gene data show CDR1 as SGHAT and CDR2 as FQNNGV. CDR3 residues: CASSLSGVNEQYF. CDR3 sequence (DNA): TGTGCCAGCAGCTTGTCAGGGGTCAACGAGCAGTACTTC.

This clone was picked up a small number of times. The chain has TRBV29-1 and TRBJ1-2; perhaps TRBD1 as D (6 bases). V lost 4 bases to trimming and J lost 4 bases, with 22 bases between them. Germline CDR1 and CDR2: SQVTM and ANQGSEA. This CDR3 contains 16 residues. The CDR3 coding sequence is TGCAGCGTTGTAGGGGTTGTAACAGGGAGTGCCTATGGCTACACCTTC. This gives the protein CSVVGVVTGSAYGYTF. The full variable domain, in which reference TRBV29-1 and TRBJ1-2 provide the parts outside the CDR3, is SAVISQKPSRDICQRGTSLTIQCQVDSQVTMMFWYRQQPGQSLTLIATANQGSEATYESGFVIDKFPISRPNLTFSTLTVSNMSPEDSSIYLCSVVGVVTGSAYGYTFGSGTRLTVV.

This chain joins TRBV11-3 and TRBJ2-1; 9 bases are a match to TRBD1. Germline lookup yields CDR1 SGHNT and CDR2 YENEEA. V trimming: 0 bases; J trimming: 2 bases; junction bases outside the gene matches: 8. The length of the CDR3 is 18 residues. CDR3 sequence reads: CASSLDQGGTGTYNEQFF. The CDR3 DNA reads TGTGCCAGCAGCTTAGACCAGGGAGGGACAGGGACCTACAATGAGCAGTTCTTC.

V gene TRBV11-2 combines with J gene TRBJ2-7; 11 bases match TRBD2. The germline V gene has CDR1 SGHAT and CDR2 FQNNGV. V lost 1 base and J lost 3; bases outside the gene matches: 5. The CDR3 is 16 amino acids. The CDR3 DNA reads as TGTGCCAGCAGCTTAGCTGGGACTAGCGGTCTCTACGAGCAGTACTTC. It encodes CASSLAGTSGLYEQYF.

The chain couples TRBV15 to TRBJ2-3; D remains unclear. This CDR3 contains 14 residues. Trimming stripped 3 bases from V and 1 base from J, with 8 bases between. In germline, CDR1 is LNHNV, CDR2 YYDKDF (reference sequence). The CDR3 DNA is TGTGCCACCAGCAGGAGAAGCGGCACAGATACGCAGTATTTT. Translated, it gives CATSRRSGTDTQYF.

The chain employs TRBV6-2 or TRBV6-3 and TRBJ2-2; D might be TRBD2 (6 bases). V dropped 5 bases and J dropped 6 bases, with 16 bases sitting between them. Germline V gene data show CDR1 as MNHEY and CDR2 as SVGEGT. The CDR3 is 15 residues long. The DNA for the CDR3 is TGTGCCAGCAGTCGAGCCCCCGGAGGGGCCGGGGAGCTGTTTTTT. Translation: CASSRAPGGAGELFF.

The chain uses TRBV28 and TRBJ2-2; 11 positions agree with TRBD2. Trimming removed 3 bases from V and 7 bases from J; junction bases left unmatched: 4. The CDR3 covers 15 residues. Germline CDR1 reads MDHEN; CDR2 reads SYDVKM. The CDR3 nucleotides are TGTGCCAGCAGTTTTGCTAGCGGGAGGAGCGGGGAGCTGTTTTTT. Translated, it gives CASSFASGRSGELFF.

A few counts support this clone. The gene calls are TRBV27 and TRBJ2-3; tentatively, D is TRBD2 (6 bases). Between the trimmed V and J ends, which lost 7 bases and 4 bases, there was a span of 18 bases. CDR3 length equals 15 residues. CDR1 MNHEY and CDR2 SMNVEV come from the germline V gene (reference sequence). The CDR3 bases are TGTGCCAGCATGCCCCTCCTCCCTAGCGCAGATACGCAGTATTTT. Its translation: CASMPLLPSADTQYF.

The chain links TRBV6-5 to TRBJ2-7; 11 positions agree with TRBD2. The V and J ends lost 7 bases and 2 bases, in that order; junction bases with no gene match: 4. The V gene's germline CDR1 is MNHEY and CDR2 SVGAGI. CDR3 length: 14 amino acids. The CDR3 DNA sequence: TGTGCCAGCAAGACTAGCGGGAACCCCTACGAGCAGTACTTC. Protein: CASKTSGNPYEQYF.

J is TRBJ1-4 and V is TRBV27, with TRBD1 as a possible D gene (6 bases). V was clipped by 3 bases and J by 1 base, with 9 bases between them. The CDR3 has 15 residues. CDR1 is MNHEY and CDR2 is SMNVEV in the germline V gene (reference sequence). CDR3 sequence (DNA): TGTGCCAGCAGTTTCGGGACATTAACTAATGAAAAACTGTTTTTT. It is translated as CASSFGTLTNEKLFF.

The CDR3 region is CASSQKESEQFF. The DNA of the CDR3 is TGTGCCAGCAGCCAAAAGGAGAGTGAGCAGTTCTTC. The chain carries TRBV3-1 (or the pseudogene TRBV3-2) and TRBJ2-1; D gene unclear. From germline, CDR1 is LGHDT and CDR2 YNNKEL (reference sequence). V was clipped by 2 bases and J by 9 bases, with 8 bases between them. The CDR3 covers 12 residues.

The V and J genes are TRBV27 and TRBJ1-1; 8 bases are a match to TRBD1. Germline V gene lookup returns CDR1 MNHEY and CDR2 SMNVEV (reference sequence). The V segment lost 4 bases and the J segment 3 bases; nucleotides outside the gene matches: 7. The CDR3 spans 15 residues. This chain's CDR3 is CASSSRTGRDTEAFF. CDR3 in DNA: TGTGCCAGCAGTTCCCGGACAGGGCGAGACACTGAAGCTTTCTTT.

The chain has TRBV4-3 and TRBJ2-7; unclear D gene. The CDR3 is 15 amino acids. V was clipped by 0 bases and J by 4 bases, with 13 bases between them. In germline, CDR1 is LGHNA, CDR2 YSLEER. The CDR3 DNA follows: TGCGCCAGCAGCCAAGATCGGGCGGCGTGGTACGAGCAGTACTTC. Translating it yields CASSQDRAAWYEQYF.

This sequence joins TRBV7-6 and TRBJ2-7, with TRBD2 as a possible D gene (5 bases). This CDR3 region has 13 residues. Germline V CDR1 and CDR2: SGHVS, FNYEAQ. Trimming cost V 1 base and J 6 bases, with 10 bases left between them. CDR3 in DNA: TGTGCCAGCAGCTTAGATCCGGGGTCCGAGCAGTACTTC. This sequence encodes CASSLDPGSEQYF.

The chain is built from TRBV6-5 and TRBJ2-1, with D perhaps TRBD2 (6 bases). Looked up from germline, CDR1 is MNHEY and CDR2 is SVGAGI. There are 12 residues in the CDR3. V was shortened by 9 bases and J by 8 bases, with 14 bases between the two germline ends. CDR3 DNA sequence: TGTGCCAGTGGGACGCGGGGTCATGAGCAGTTCTTC. This codes for CASGTRGHEQFF.

The chain recombines TRBV4-2 with TRBJ2-1; D is uncertain. Germline CDR1 and CDR2: LGHNA and YNFKEQ. V dropped 2 bases and J dropped 4 bases, with 9 bases sitting between them. This CDR3 has 14 amino acids. The CDR3 reads CASSQTISYNEQFF. The CDR3, as DNA: TGTGCCAGCAGCCAAACGATCTCATACAATGAGCAGTTCTTC.